This TCR beta chain was captured in a study of human T cells and chemical hapten exposure. The time point: patch test 2, 6 weeks after DPC sensitization. Treatment: therapeutic diphenylcyclopropenone sensitization with weekly scalp DPC. There are 15 residues in the CDR3. Germline lookup yields CDR1 SGHTA and CDR2 FQGNSA. The ends lost 4 bases at V and 6 bases at J; junction bases unmatched: 6. Overall study results and limits: Patch test score tracked positively with PT1 expanded TCR counts.

Unique molecular identifiers were linked by the library to individual cDNA molecules. Via MiXCR, TCRdb re-called the RACE reads, giving one row per CDR3 protein. Found here are about 94,000 distinct CDR3 sequences, 9% to 9.5% of them singletons; the top ten hold 2% to 2.5%. In this sample, this clonotype turned up a few times. Antigen specificity is unknown. Source: whole blood, taken in connection with sensitization to the hapten diphenylcyclopropenone (DPC). The J gene is TRBJ2-1, the V gene TRBV7-2, with 10 bases lining up with TRBD2. This receptor was obtained from a middle-aged woman with alopecia areata. Some clones in this sample may be carry-over from other donors' samples. The CDR3 DNA sequence: TGTGCCAGCAGCTACGGGACTAGCGCAGCCAATGAGCAGTTCTTC. This sequence encodes CASSYGTSAANEQFF. Looking up the rest from reference TRBV7-2 and TRBJ2-1 gives the full variable domain: GAGVSQSPSNKVTEKGKDVELRCDPISGHTALYWYRQSLGQGLEFLIYFQGNSAPDKSGLPSDRFSAERTGGSVSTLTIQRTQQEDSAVYLCASSYGTSAANEQFFGPGTRLTVL.